This T cell receptor (beta chain) was found in a study of brain T cells in children with intractable seizures. Study-wide results and limits: Pre- and post-surgery blood differed in depth, so pre-surgery absences may be undersampling. Only CDR3 sequence similarity suggested viral specificity, without known HCMV serostatus.

Only one count was recorded for this clone. Its antigen is as yet unknown. The CDR3 covers 14 residues. Germline CDR1 reads LGHNA; CDR2 reads YNFKEQ. With 3 bases removed from V and 4 bases from J, the gap between germline ends came to 7 bases. Sequencing was performed with immunoSEQ multiplex PCR; in TCRdb, only in-frame clones are kept and a portion is missing. Found here are hundreds of thousands of clones, over 90% of them singletons; the top ten hold 4.5% to 7%. As to time point: blood from clinic visit 5 months post-surgery; TSC patient then seizure free. The sequenced cases were selected for having the highest brain T cell transcript signatures. Patients received at least one anti-epileptic drug before surgery.

This receptor was taken from a boy in the first two years of life with tuberous sclerosis and intractable seizures. The input for sequencing was peripheral blood, taken less than 6 months after surgery. The V and J genes are TRBV4-2 and TRBJ2-6, with unresolved D. The DNA of the CDR3 is TGTGCCAGCAGCCACCCCCGGGGGGCCAACGTCCTGACTTTC. As protein: CASSHPRGANVLTF.